This is a list of T cell receptor beta chains from one sample in a study of blood T cells in healthy people across ages. MiXCR, run by TCRdb on the 5' RACE reads, gives a single entry per CDR3 protein. The sample holds fewer than 2,000,000 distinct CDR3 sequences, around 42% seen once. Sample: blood. These receptors were obtained from a human donor in good health. Both conserved end residues are part of each CDR3. Each record gives: V gene, CDR3 protein.

V gene: TRBV7-2; CDR3 protein: CASSFGTPVYNEQYF
V gene: TRBV29-1; CDR3 protein: CSVGGPGNTEAFF
V gene: TRBV20-1; CDR3 protein: CSAMGTGLDYGYTF
V gene: TRBV15; CDR3 protein: CATPGQGNEKLFF
V gene: TRBV5-1; CDR3 protein: CASAKGDRNGYTF
V gene: TRBV20-1; CDR3 protein: CSATGQETYEQYF
V gene: TRBV6-2/TRBV6-3; CDR3 protein: CASSYSQGESNQPQHF
V gene: TRBV7-2; CDR3 protein: CASSIAGTSYEQYF
V gene: TRBV4-1; CDR3 protein: CASSQGLAYNEQFF
V gene: TRBV29-1; CDR3 protein: CSTLGHNETGGDGNQPQHF
V gene: TRBV5-1; CDR3 protein: CASRSSGGAGEQFF
V gene: TRBV4-1; CDR3 protein: CASSQPHDRDRGYGYTF
V gene: TRBV6-5; CDR3 protein: CASSYQGWDYGYTF
V gene: TRBV12-3/TRBV12-4; CDR3 protein: CASSVHFSIETQYF
V gene: TRBV7-2; CDR3 protein: CASSLAGGIGADTQYF
V gene: TRBV10-3; CDR3 protein: CAISETDSTYEQYF
V gene: TRBV20-1; CDR3 protein: CSASRGSSGNTIYF
V gene: TRBV5-4; CDR3 protein: CASSPRQGGPNEQFF
V gene: TRBV12-3/TRBV12-4; CDR3 protein: CASSIPLPGSTDTQYF
V gene: TRBV27; CDR3 protein: CASSPAGTVDEKLFF
V gene: TRBV12-3/TRBV12-4; CDR3 protein: CASSRRQGLKGYYGYTF
V gene: TRBV24-1; CDR3 protein: CATSDSAEQYF
V gene: TRBV18; CDR3 protein: CASSPPPEDRDGYTF
V gene: TRBV5-4; CDR3 protein: CASSMGGPRSYNEQFF
V gene: TRBV28; CDR3 protein: CASSFPQGQANQPQHF
V gene: TRBV7-9; CDR3 protein: CASSLVAGTGGTYGYTF
V gene: TRBV11-2; CDR3 protein: CASSLGRVEENEQFF
V gene: TRBV2; CDR3 protein: CASSPTGGISEAFF
V gene: TRBV27; CDR3 protein: CAGSIHQDSSDTQYF
V gene: TRBV7-2; CDR3 protein: CASSLFPGQGNQPQHF
V gene: TRBV5-1; CDR3 protein: CASSLSTGGQPQHF
V gene: TRBV7-9; CDR3 protein: CASSLGIGYTF
V gene: TRBV11-2; CDR3 protein: CASSSLEWDRGYESINQPQHF
V gene: TRBV20-1; CDR3 protein: CSARRGGNTDTQYF
V gene: TRBV4-1; CDR3 protein: CTSSPGGTDTQYF
V gene: TRBV12-3/TRBV12-4; CDR3 protein: CASRQLGTGANVLTF
V gene: TRBV2; CDR3 protein: CASSDPQFSGQTNEQFF
V gene: TRBV5-6; CDR3 protein: CASSSNQGASYNEQFF
V gene: TRBV5-1; CDR3 protein: CASRRGLHGEETQYF
V gene: TRBV27; CDR3 protein: CASRALVGNTQYF
V gene: TRBV15; CDR3 protein: CATSRGGTGRYNEQFF
V gene: TRBV7-2; CDR3 protein: CASSPRDGGSPDLEKLFF
V gene: TRBV4-1; CDR3 protein: CASSQEGQGATQYF
V gene: TRBV20-1; CDR3 protein: CSAMTSYEQYF
V gene: TRBV6-4; CDR3 protein: CASSPSGFYNEQFF
V gene: TRBV4-1; CDR3 protein: CASSQIQGAFTDTQYF
V gene: TRBV7-2; CDR3 protein: CASSLYGREGYTF
V gene: TRBV12-3/TRBV12-4; CDR3 protein: CASRHGQGGQPQHF
V gene: TRBV11-1; CDR3 protein: CASSSDWNEKLFF
V gene: TRBV12-3/TRBV12-4; CDR3 protein: CASSSQGQDTQYF
V gene: TRBV9; CDR3 protein: CASSARVGAEYGYTF
V gene: TRBV4-2; CDR3 protein: CASSQEPRSWGGGYTF
V gene: TRBV15; CDR3 protein: CATSRDWSGGSYEQYF
V gene: TRBV7-9; CDR3 protein: CASSLPRGLQETQYF
V gene: TRBV7-9; CDR3 protein: CASSRQGQGIETRYF
V gene: TRBV7-2; CDR3 protein: CASSLLGSSTYGYTF
V gene: TRBV20-1; CDR3 protein: CSARASNRVRGYTF
V gene: TRBV5-1; CDR3 protein: CASSFSLSSEQYF
V gene: TRBV4-3; CDR3 protein: CASSQGVGNNEKLFF
V gene: TRBV6-2/TRBV6-3; CDR3 protein: CASTTDYSHEQFF